The sequence of this TCR beta chain was determined in a study of early T cells in non-severe SARS-CoV-2 infection. The J segment lost 7 bases and the V segment lost 6 bases, leaving 8 bases of the junction unmatched. This CDR3 has 13 residues. As concerns this clonotype: The CDR3 does not close with the conserved phenylalanine or tryptophan, likely indicating a read error.

In TCRdb, the 5' RACE reads were re-called with MiXCR into one record per CDR3 protein. This repertoire shows 35,000 to 50,000 distinct CDR3 sequences, approximately 5.9% found once; its top ten account for around 7.7%. Sequences were derived from whole blood, sampled at baseline. The J gene is TRBJ1-2, the V gene TRBV12-3 or TRBV12-4; the match to TRBD1 covers 7 bases. This clonotype originated in an adult who was a healthcare worker with PCR-confirmed SARS-CoV-2 infection or an uninfected control (not recorded which). The CDR3, as DNA: TGTGCCAGCAGCAAGACAGGGCCAGCTGGCTACACCATC. It is translated as CASSKTGPAGYTI.